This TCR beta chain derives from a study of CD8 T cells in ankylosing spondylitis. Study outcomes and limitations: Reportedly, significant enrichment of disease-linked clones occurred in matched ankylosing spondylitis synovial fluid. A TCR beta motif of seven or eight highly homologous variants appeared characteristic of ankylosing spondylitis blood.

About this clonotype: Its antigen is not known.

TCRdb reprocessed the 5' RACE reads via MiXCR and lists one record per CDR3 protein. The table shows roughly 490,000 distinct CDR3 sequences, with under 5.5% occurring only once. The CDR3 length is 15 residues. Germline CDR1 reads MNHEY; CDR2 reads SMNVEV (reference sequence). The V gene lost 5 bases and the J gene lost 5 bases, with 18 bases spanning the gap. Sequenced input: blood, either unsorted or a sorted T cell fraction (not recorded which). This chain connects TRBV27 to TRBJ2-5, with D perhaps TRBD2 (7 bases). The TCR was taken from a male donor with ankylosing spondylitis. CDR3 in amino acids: CASSRGGGGRETQYF. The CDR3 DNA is TGTGCCAGCAGTAGGGGAGGGGGGGGCCGGGAGACCCAGTACTTC.